The clone carrying this TCR beta chain showed up just once. The data are from a study of blood T cell repertoires in COVID-19. Study details: Samples taken during acute and convalescent COVID-19 were collected in the United States, Italy and Spain. Nucleic acid was either cDNA or gDNA, and it came from T cells, B-cell-depleted T cells, or PBMCs.

Authors' processing steps: Amplification of reference gene primers provided the estimated nucleated cell counts. This table comes from immunoSEQ multiplex PCR, and its TCRdb copy is limited to in-frame clones, with some not included. That table gives V, J and clone size, and the DNA gave D and trimming. The sample shows about 100,000 clones, 85% of them seen only once. This CDR3 spans 13 amino acids. Germline lookup yields CDR1 SGHDN and CDR2 FVKESK. V dropped 1 base and J dropped 6 bases, with 8 bases sitting between them. This TCR was recovered from a human donor in a cohort sampled during active COVID-19. Sequenced input: peripheral blood. The rearrangement uses TRBV14 and TRBJ2-3, with a tentative D call TRBD1 (5 bases). CDR3 amino acids: CASSQAGADTQYF. CDR3 DNA: TGTGCCAGCAGCCAAGCTGGGGCGGATACGCAGTATTTT.